Presented here are 9 T cell receptor beta chains from one specimen sequenced in a study of regulatory T cells in long-lasting Graves disease. The time point was: persistent/refractory GD, antithyroid drugs over 5 years with positive TRAb. The TCR library used RNA extracted from PBMCs. The authors built TCR beta libraries using iRepertoire HTBI primers and Arm-PCR of CDR3 regions. In TCRdb, the multiplex PCR reads were re-called with MiXCR into one record per CDR3 protein. Seen here are more than 650,000 distinct CDR3 sequences, approximately 29% observed once, and the top ten hold about 42%. The input for sequencing was peripheral blood mononuclear cells (PBMCs), taken when the disease was refractory, from a patient treated with antithyroid drugs. The receptor set was obtained from a female donor with Graves disease.

J is TRBJ1-2 and V is TRBV30, with D perhaps matching TRBD1 (5 bases). Trimming took 4 bases from V and 8 from J, leaving 11 bases between them. The CDR3 covers 11 residues. Germline values: CDR1 GTSNPN, CDR2 SVGIG (reference sequence). CDR3 DNA: TGTGCCTGGACAGGGCCGGGCGGCTACACCTTC. It is translated as CAWTGPGGYTF.

The rearrangement joins TRBV12-3 or TRBV12-4 to TRBJ1-1, with TRBD1 as a possible D gene (5 bases). CDR3 size: 17 residues. V was cut by 6 bases and J by 3 bases, with 23 bases left in between. The CDR3 loop reads CASSKSPFRGLHTEAFF. The CDR3 nucleotides are TGTGCCAGCAGCAAATCACCTTTCCGGGGACTCCACACTGAAGCTTTCTTT.

Regarding this clonotype: The junction differs from germline at one of its ends, possibly a read error. The V and J genes are TRBV5-1 and TRBJ1-4; 9 nucleotides agree with TRBD1. The V gene's germline CDR1 is SGHRS and CDR2 YFSETQ. The CDR3 extends over 15 amino acids. Written as DNA, the CDR3 is TGCGCCAGCAGCTTGGCCGGGACAGGGTCTGGAAAACCGTTTTTT. This encodes CASSLAGTGSGKPFF.

This clonotype occurred a few times. The rearrangement uses TRBV20-1 and TRBJ1-5; no reliable D call. Germline loops: CDR1 DFQATT, CDR2 SNEGSKA (reference sequence). Trimming removed 2 bases from V and 0 bases from J, with 5 bases in between. This CDR3 spans 13 amino acids. The CDR3 bases are TGCAGTGCTAGACAATATAGCAATCAGCCCCAGCATTTT. Its translation: CSARQYSNQPQHF.

A few counts support this clonotype. The V call is TRBV20-1, the J call TRBJ2-5; TRBD2 aligns across 12 bases. Trimming cost V 3 bases and J 2 bases; bases outside gene matches: 4. This CDR3 is 15 amino acids long. Germline-derived CDR1 and CDR2 are DFQATT and SNEGSKA (reference sequence). The CDR3 sequence: CSARRGLAGQETQYF. CDR3 nucleotides: TGCAGTGCTAGGCGAGGACTAGCGGGGCAAGAGACCCAGTACTTC.

This clonotype was counted a single time. The chain is built from TRBV19 and TRBJ1-5, with 12 bases identical to TRBD1. Germline loops: CDR1 LNHDA, CDR2 SQIVND (reference sequence). V shed 7 bases and J 7 bases; nucleotides not matched to a gene: 14. This CDR3 spans 17 amino acids. The CDR3 nucleotides are TGTGCCAGTACCACGTCCCGGGACAGGGGGCCACCACAGCCCCAGCATTTT. It yields the protein CASTTSRDRGPPQPQHF.

The chain links TRBV12-3 or TRBV12-4 to TRBJ2-5; 8 nucleotides match TRBD2. The CDR3 is 14 amino acids. Unmatched junction bases numbered 6, after V lost 4 bases and J lost 5 bases. CDR3 sequence reads: CASSYAGGGETQYF. CDR3 coding DNA: TGTGCCAGCAGTTACGCGGGAGGTGGTGAGACCCAGTACTTC.

CDR3 nucleotide sequence: TGCAGTGCTAGAGAGCGGGGATCGCCTTGGGGGGCCAACGTCCTGACTTTC. This sequence encodes CSARERGSPWGANVLTF. The gene calls are TRBV20-1 and TRBJ2-6; perhaps TRBD2 as D (6 bases). Trimming pared 0 bases from V and 4 bases from J, leaving 16 bases between. Germline V gene lookup returns CDR1 DFQATT and CDR2 SNEGSKA (reference sequence). The CDR3 is 17 residues long.

The chain employs TRBV6-2 or TRBV6-3 and TRBJ2-3; the D gene is possibly TRBD2 (6 bases). The CDR3 runs to 17 residues. Trimming took 0 bases from V and 2 from J, leaving 15 bases between them. The V gene's germline CDR1 is MNHEY and CDR2 SVGEGT. The CDR3: CASSYSLIGGDTDTQYF. The CDR3 DNA reads TGTGCCAGCAGTTACTCTCTTATAGGAGGGGACACAGATACGCAGTATTTT.